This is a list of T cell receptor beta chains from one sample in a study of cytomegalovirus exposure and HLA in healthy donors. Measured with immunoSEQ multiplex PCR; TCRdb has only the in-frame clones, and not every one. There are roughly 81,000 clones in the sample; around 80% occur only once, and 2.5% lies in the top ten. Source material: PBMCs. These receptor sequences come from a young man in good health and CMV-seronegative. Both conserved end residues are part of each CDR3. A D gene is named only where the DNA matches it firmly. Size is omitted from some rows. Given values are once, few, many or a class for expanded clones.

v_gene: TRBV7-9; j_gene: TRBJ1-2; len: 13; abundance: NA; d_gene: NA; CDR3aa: CASSQSGERGYTF; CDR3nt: TGTGCCAGCAGCCAAAGCGGAGAGCGTGGCTACACCTTC
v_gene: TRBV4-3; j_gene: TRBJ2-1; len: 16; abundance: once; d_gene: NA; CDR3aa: CASSQDNRASYNEQFF; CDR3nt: TGCGCCAGCAGCCAAGATAACAGGGCCTCCTACAATGAGCAGTTCTTC
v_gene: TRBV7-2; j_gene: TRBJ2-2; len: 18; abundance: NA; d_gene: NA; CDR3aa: CASSLARPRTANTGELFF; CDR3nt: TGTGCCAGCAGCTTAGCGAGACCCAGGACAGCGAACACCGGGGAGCTGTTTTTT
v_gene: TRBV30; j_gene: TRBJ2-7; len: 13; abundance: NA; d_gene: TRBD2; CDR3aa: CAWSTSGGYEQYF; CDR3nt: TGTGCCTGGTCTACTAGCGGGGGTTATGAGCAGTACTTC
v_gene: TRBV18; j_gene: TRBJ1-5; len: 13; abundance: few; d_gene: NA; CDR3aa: CASSPQQEQPQHF; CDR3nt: TGTGCCAGCTCACCACAACAGGAACAGCCCCAGCATTTT
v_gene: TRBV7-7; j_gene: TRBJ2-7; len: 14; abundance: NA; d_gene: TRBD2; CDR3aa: CASSPSGGGYEQYF; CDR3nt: TGTGCTAGCAGCCCTTCGGGAGGGGGCTACGAGCAGTACTTC
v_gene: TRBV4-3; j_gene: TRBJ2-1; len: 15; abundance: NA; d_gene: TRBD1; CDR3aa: CASSQVGTGGREQFF; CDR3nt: TGCGCCAGCAGCCAAGTTGGGACAGGGGGCCGTGAGCAGTTCTTC
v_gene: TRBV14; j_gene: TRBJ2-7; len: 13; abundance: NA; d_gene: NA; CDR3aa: CASSQGQVYEQYF; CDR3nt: TGTGCCAGCAGCCAAGGACAGGTCTACGAGCAGTACTTC
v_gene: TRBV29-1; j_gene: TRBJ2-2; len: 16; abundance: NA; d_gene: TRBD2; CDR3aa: CSVSGTSGRLGGELFF; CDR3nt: TGCAGCGTGTCCGGGACTAGCGGGAGATTAGGCGGGGAGCTGTTTTTT
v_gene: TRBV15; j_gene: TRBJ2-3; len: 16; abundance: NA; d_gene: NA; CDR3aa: CATSSNFPEGTGTQYF; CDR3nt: TGTGCCACCAGCAGTAATTTTCCCGAAGGTACGGGTACGCAGTATTTT
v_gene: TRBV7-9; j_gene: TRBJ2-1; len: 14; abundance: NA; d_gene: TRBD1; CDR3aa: CASSFSGTGDEQFF; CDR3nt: TGTGCCAGCAGCTTTTCCGGGACAGGGGATGAGCAGTTCTTC
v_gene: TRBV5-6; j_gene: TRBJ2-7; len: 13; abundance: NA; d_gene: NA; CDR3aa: CASSLETGCEQYF; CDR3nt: TGTGCCAGCAGCTTGGAAACAGGGTGCGAGCAGTACTTC
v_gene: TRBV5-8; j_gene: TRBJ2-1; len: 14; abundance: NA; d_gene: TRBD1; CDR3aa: CASTRWDRVNEQFF; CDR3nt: TGTGCCAGCACCCGGTGGGACAGGGTAAATGAGCAGTTCTTC
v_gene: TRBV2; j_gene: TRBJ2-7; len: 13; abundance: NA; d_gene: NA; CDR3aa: CASSGYLRAEQYF; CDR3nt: TGTGCCAGCAGTGGGTACCTGAGGGCCGAGCAGTACTTC
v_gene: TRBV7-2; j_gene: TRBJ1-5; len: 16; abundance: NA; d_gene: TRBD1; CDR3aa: CASSAYGQGGNQPQHF; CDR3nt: TGTGCCAGCAGCGCGTATGGACAGGGTGGCAATCAGCCCCAGCATTTT
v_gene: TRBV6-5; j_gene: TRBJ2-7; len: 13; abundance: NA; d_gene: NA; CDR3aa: CASSYEGDYEQYF; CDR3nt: TGTGCCAGCAGTTACGAGGGGGACTACGAGCAGTACTTC
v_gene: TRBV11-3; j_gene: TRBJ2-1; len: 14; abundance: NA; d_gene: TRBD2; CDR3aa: CASSLGGGRGEQFF; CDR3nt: TGTGCCAGCAGCTTAGGGGGGGGAAGGGGCGAGCAGTTCTTC
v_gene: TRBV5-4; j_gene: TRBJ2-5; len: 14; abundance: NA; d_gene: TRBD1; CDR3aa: CASSAGQGSETQYF; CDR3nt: TGTGCCAGCAGCGCCGGACAGGGTTCGGAGACCCAGTACTTC
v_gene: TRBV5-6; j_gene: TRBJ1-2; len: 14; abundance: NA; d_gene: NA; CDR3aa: CASIWGPTDYGYTF; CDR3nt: TGTGCCAGCATCTGGGGGCCGACAGACTATGGCTACACCTTC
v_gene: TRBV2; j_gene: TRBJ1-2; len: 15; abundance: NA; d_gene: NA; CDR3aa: CASVSGEGKSYGYTF; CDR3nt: TGTGCCAGCGTTTCCGGAGAGGGAAAGAGCTATGGCTACACCTTC
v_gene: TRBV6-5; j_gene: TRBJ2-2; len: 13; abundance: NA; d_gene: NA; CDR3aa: CATAAPITGELFF; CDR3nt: TGTGCCACCGCGGCACCTATCACCGGGGAGCTGTTTTTT
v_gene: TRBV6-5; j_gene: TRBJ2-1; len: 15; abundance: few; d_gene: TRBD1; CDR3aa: CASSPRDRAYNEQFF; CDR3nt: TGTGCCAGCAGTCCCAGGGACAGGGCTTACAATGAGCAGTTCTTC
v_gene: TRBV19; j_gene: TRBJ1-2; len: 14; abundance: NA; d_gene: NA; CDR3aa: CASSGQVPSGGYTF; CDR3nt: TGTGCCAGTAGCGGTCAAGTGCCCTCCGGTGGCTACACCTTC
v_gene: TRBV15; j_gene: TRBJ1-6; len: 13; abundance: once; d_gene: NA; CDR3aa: CATSMQDYSPLHF; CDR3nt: TGTGCCACCAGCATGCAGGATTATTCACCCCTCCACTTT
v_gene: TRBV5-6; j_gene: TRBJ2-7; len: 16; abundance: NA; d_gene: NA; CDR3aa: CASSLALAQSSYEQYF; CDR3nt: TGTGCCAGCAGCTTGGCACTAGCCCAGAGCTCCTACGAGCAGTACTTC
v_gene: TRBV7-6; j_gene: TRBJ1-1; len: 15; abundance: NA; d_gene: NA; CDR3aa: CPSSRDQGLSTEAFF; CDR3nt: TGTCCCAGCAGCCGAGATCAGGGGTTAAGCACTGAAGCTTTCTTT
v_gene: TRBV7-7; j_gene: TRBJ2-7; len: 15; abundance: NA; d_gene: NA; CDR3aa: CASSYYRGQPDEQYF; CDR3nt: TGTGCTAGCAGCTATTACAGAGGACAGCCGGACGAGCAGTACTTC
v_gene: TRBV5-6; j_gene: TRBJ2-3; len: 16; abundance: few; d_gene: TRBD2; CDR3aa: CASSLGLAGATDTQYF; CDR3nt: TGTGCCAGCAGCTTGGGACTAGCGGGGGCCACAGATACGCAGTATTTT
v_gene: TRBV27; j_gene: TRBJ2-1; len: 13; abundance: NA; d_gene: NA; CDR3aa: CASSFYRVGEQFF; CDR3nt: TGTGCCAGCAGTTTCTACAGGGTGGGTGAGCAGTTCTTC
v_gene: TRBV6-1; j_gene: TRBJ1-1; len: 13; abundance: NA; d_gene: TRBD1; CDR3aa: CASSERQGGEAFF; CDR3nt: TGTGCCAGCAGTGAAAGACAGGGCGGTGAAGCTTTCTTT
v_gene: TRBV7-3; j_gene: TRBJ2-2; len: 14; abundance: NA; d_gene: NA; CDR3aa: CASSPGQNTGELFF; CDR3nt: TGTGCCAGCAGCCCCGGACAGAACACCGGGGAGCTGTTTTTT
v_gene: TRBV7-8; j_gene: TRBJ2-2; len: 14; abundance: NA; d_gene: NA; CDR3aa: CASSSGPGSLRLFF; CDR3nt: TGTGCCAGCAGCTCCGGCCCCGGGAGTTTAAGGCTGTTTTTT
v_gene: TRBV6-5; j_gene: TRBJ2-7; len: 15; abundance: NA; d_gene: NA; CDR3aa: CASREGAARVDEQYF; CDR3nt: TGTGCCAGCCGAGAAGGGGCTGCAAGGGTGGACGAGCAGTACTTC
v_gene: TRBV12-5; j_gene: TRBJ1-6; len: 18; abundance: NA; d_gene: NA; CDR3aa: CASGLSNRMAGKGSPLHF; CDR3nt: TGTGCTAGTGGTTTGTCCAATCGAATGGCAGGGAAGGGATCACCCCTCCACTTT
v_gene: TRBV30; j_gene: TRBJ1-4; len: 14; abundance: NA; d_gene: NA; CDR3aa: CAWSGRFTNEKLFF; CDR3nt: TGTGCCTGGAGTGGCAGGTTCACTAATGAAAAACTGTTTTTT
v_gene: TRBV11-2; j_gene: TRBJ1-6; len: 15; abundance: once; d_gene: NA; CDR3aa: CASSPRQGGNSPLHF; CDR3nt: TGTGCCAGCAGCCCTAGACAAGGAGGTAATTCACCCCTCCACTTT
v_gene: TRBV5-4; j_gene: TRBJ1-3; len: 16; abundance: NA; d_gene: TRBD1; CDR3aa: CASSTEGQGGPLTIYF; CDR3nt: TGTGCCAGCAGCACTGAAGGACAGGGAGGGCCATTGACCATATATTTT
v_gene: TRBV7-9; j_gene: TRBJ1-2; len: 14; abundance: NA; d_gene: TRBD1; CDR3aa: CASRQGEAYYGYTF; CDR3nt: TGTGCCAGCAGACAGGGGGAGGCTTACTATGGCTACACCTTC
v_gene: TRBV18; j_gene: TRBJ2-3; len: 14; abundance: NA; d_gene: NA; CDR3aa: CASSPQGGADTQYF; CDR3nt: TGTGCCAGCTCACCCCAAGGGGGGGCAGATACGCAGTATTTT
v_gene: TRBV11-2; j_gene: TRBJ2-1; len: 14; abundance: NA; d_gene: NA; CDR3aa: CASSLGLPYNEQFF; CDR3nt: TGTGCCAGCAGCTTGGGACTCCCCTACAATGAGCAGTTCTTC
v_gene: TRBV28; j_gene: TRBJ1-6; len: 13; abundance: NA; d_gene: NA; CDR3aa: CASSEQGNSPLHF; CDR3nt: TGTGCCAGCAGTGAACAGGGTAATTCACCCCTCCACTTT
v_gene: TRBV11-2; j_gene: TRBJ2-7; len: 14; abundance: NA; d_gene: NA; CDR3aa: CASSLFYVAYEQYF; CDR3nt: TGTGCCAGCAGCTTATTCTACGTAGCTTACGAGCAGTACTTC
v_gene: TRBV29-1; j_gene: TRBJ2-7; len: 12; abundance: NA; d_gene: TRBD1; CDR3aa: CSVRTGGYEQYF; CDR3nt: TGCAGCGTTAGGACAGGGGGCTACGAGCAGTACTTC
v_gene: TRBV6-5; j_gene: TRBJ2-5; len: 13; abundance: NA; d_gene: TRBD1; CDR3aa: CASRGTGGETQYF; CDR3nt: TGTGCCAGCCGGGGGACAGGGGGAGAGACCCAGTACTTC
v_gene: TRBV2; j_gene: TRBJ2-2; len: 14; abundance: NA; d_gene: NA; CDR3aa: CASTTTPGAGELFF; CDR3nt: TGTGCCAGCACCACTACCCCAGGGGCCGGGGAGCTGTTTTTT
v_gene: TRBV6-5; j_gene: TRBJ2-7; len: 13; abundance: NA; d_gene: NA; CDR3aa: CASSWGSSYEQYF; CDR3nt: TGTGCCAGTAGTTGGGGCAGCTCCTACGAGCAGTACTTC